A selection of T cell receptor beta chains follows, all from one sample in a study of cytomegalovirus exposure and HLA in healthy donors. Measured with immunoSEQ multiplex PCR; TCRdb has only the in-frame clones, and not every one. The sample has over 130,000 clones; approximately 72% are singletons. Material: PBMCs. Source of these receptors: a woman in her sixties or seventies in good health and CMV-seronegative. Both conserved end residues are part of each CDR3. A D gene is named only where the DNA matches it firmly. Expanded clones are given a class, and other clones once, few, many or no size at all.

CDR3 length,V gene,D gene,J gene,clone size,CDR3 protein,CDR3 DNA
12,TRBV25-1,-,TRBJ1-2,-,CASSEIVSGYTF,TGTGCCAGCAGTGAAATAGTCTCTGGCTACACCTTC
16,TRBV5-1,TRBD1,TRBJ1-1,-,CASSPILQGANTEAFF,TGCGCCAGCAGCCCAATTTTACAGGGGGCTAACACTGAAGCTTTCTTT
15,TRBV9,TRBD1,TRBJ2-7,few,CASSVEGQGKDEQYF,TGTGCCAGCAGCGTAGAGGGACAGGGGAAGGACGAGCAGTACTTC
15,TRBV7-2,TRBD2,TRBJ2-5,-,CASVSSGVRQETQYF,TGTGCCAGCGTTTCTAGCGGGGTTCGGCAAGAGACCCAGTACTTC
13,TRBV28,-,TRBJ2-7,-,CASVQSDSYEQYF,TGTGCCAGCGTCCAGTCCGACTCCTACGAGCAGTACTTC
14,TRBV29-1,-,TRBJ2-2,few,CSVSGTRDTGELFF,TGCAGCGTATCTGGGACAAGAGACACCGGGGAGCTGTTTTTT
15,TRBV5-1,TRBD1,TRBJ2-7,-,CASSLGGQGSYEQYF,TGCGCCAGCAGCTTGGGGGGACAGGGGTCCTACGAGCAGTACTTC
14,TRBV11-3,-,TRBJ2-7,few,CASSSGDPPYEQYF,TGTGCCAGCAGCTCGGGGGATCCACCCTACGAGCAGTACTTC
14,TRBV6-1,TRBD2,TRBJ2-3,-,CASSGRLAFDTQYF,TGTGCCAGCAGTGGGAGACTAGCATTCGATACGCAGTATTTT
13,TRBV19,-,TRBJ2-2,-,CASSISSPGELFF,TGTGCCAGTAGTATATCGTCCCCCGGGGAGCTGTTTTTT
15,TRBV7-9,TRBD2,TRBJ2-5,-,CASSLGLLAGETQYF,TGTGCCAGCAGCTTGGGGTTACTAGCGGGTGAGACCCAGTACTTC
14,TRBV4-1,-,TRBJ2-7,-,CASSQLGLGYEQYF,TGCGCCAGCAGCCAGCTAGGACTGGGCTACGAGCAGTACTTC